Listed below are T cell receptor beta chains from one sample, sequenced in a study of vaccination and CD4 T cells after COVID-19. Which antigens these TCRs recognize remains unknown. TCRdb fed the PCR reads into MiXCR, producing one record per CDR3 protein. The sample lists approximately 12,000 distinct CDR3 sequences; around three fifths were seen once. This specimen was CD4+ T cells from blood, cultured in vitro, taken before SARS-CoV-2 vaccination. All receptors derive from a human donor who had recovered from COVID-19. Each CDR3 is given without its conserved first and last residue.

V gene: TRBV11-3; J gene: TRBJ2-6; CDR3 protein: ASSERPGANVLT
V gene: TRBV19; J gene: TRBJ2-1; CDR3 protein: ASSTSFFTEQF
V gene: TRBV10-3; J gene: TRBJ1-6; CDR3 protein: AIQEGRINSPLH
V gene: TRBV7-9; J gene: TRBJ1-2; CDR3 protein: ASSYSTEVYT
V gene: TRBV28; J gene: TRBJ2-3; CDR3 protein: ASSLIYRSDTQY
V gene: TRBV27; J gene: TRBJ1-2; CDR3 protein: ASRQWAGNYGYT
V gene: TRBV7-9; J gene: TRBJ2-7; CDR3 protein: ASSFSLGTSGSKSPYEQY
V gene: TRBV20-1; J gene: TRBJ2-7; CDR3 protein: SAIGSTYEQY
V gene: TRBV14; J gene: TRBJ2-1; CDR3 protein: ASSQGIGAISYNEQF
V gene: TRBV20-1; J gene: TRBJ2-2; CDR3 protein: SARPSAAGELF
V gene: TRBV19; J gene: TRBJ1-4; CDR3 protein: ASISTGANEKLF
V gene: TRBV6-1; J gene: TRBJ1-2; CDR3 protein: ASRRTGDYGYT
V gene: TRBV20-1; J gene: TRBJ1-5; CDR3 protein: SARDLRHPSYQPQH
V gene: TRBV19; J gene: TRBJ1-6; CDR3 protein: ASSILHANNSPLH
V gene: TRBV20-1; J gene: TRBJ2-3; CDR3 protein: SANRQTGRLSTDTQY
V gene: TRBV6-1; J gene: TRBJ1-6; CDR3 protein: ASRRAGSPLH
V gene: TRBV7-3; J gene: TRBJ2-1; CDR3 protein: ASSQRLAGGNEQF
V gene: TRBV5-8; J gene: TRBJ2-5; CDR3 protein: ASSFQRTGPQETQY
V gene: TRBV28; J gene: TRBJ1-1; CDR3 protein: ASRGAMNTEAF
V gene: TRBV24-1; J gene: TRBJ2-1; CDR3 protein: ATSLAGVASNEQF
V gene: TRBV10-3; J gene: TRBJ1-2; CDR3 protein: AISEGTDYGYT
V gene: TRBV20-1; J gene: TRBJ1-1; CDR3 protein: SASGQGAGNTEAF
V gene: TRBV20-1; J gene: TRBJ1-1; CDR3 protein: SARVTVNTEAF
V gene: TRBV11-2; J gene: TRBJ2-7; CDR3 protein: ASSDPGTGGYEQY
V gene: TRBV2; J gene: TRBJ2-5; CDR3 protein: ASRDSGTSGKRETQY
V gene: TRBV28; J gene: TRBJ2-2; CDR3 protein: ASSLMGFTPLNTGELF
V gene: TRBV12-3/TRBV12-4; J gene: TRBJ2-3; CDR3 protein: ASSKGLPTDTQY
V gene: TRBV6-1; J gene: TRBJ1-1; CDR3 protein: ASIRNRFDGDEAF
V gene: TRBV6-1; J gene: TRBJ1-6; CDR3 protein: TSKGGNSPLH
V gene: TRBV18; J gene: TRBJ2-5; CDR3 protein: ASSPPGTEETQY
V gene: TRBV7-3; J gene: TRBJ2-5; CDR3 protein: ASSLLAGETQY
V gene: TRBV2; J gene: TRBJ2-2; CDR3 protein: ASRQRASNTGELF
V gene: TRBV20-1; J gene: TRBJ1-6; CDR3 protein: SASRGVSSYNSPLH
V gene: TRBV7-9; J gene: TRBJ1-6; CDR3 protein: ASSRRENSPLH
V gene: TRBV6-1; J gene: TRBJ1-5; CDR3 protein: AISARDTDQPQH
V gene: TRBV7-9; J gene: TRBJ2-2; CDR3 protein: ASSLTRGLF
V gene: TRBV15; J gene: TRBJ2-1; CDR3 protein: ATSRELADNEQF
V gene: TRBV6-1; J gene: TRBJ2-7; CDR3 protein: ASSRNRDRVANEQY
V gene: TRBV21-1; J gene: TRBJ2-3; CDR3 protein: ASSKDGGGTGLTDTQY
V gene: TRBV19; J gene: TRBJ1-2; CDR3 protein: ASSIGQGIYGYT
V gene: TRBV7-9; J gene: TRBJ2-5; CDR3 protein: ASRLTMGLAGAETQY
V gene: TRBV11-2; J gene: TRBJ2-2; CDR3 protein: ASSTQTGLAANTGELF
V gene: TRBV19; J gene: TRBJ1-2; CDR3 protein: ASSRGRLGVTGYT
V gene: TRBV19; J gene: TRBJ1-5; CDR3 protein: ASLPVTNSNQPQH
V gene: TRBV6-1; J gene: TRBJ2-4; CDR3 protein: ASSEPSRGGGYIQY